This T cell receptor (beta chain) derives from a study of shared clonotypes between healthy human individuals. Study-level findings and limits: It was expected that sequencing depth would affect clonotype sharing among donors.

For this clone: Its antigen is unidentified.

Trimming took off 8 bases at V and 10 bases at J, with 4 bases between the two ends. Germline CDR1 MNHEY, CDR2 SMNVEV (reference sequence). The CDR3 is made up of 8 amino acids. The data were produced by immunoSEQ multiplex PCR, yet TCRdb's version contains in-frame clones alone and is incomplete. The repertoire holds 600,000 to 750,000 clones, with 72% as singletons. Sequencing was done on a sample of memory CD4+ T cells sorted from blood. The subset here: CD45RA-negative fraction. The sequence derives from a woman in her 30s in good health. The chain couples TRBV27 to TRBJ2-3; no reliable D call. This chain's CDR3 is CASRPQYF. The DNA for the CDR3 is TGTGCCAGCCGACCGCAGTATTTT.